The 7 T cell receptor beta chains given below trace back to one sample, sequenced in a study of blood T cell repertoires in COVID-19. The method was immunoSEQ multiplex PCR; TCRdb's version includes in-frame clones alone and lacks a portion of them. The table has around 140,000 clones, over 75% seen once. The sample taken for sequencing was peripheral blood. These receptors were taken from a human donor in a cohort sampled during active COVID-19.

The chain has TRBV18 and TRBJ2-5, with 7 bases matching TRBD1. V shed 6 bases, J shed 4 bases, and the junction held 8 bases outside the gene matches. Per the germline V gene, CDR1 is KGHSH and CDR2 is LQKENI. This CDR3 contains 14 residues. The CDR3 spells CASSDRTGRETQYF. The CDR3 bases are TGTGCCAGCTCGGACAGGACAGGACGAGAGACCCAGTACTTC.

This chain uses TRBV4-2 with TRBJ2-1; 10 bases fit TRBD2. This CDR3 spans 16 amino acids. V was clipped by 4 bases and J by 5 bases; unmatched bases: 8. Looked up from germline, CDR1 is LGHNA and CDR2 is YNFKEQ. The CDR3 region has the DNA TGTGCCAGCAGCCCGCGATTAGCGGGAGGAAACAATGAGCAGTTCTTC. This translates into CASSPRLAGGNNEQFF.

This sequence joins TRBV2 and TRBJ2-1; D not resolved. CDR1 and CDR2 (germline): SNHLY, FYNNEI. V was trimmed by 6 bases and J by 8 bases, leaving 8 bases between them. This CDR3 spans 11 amino acids. In DNA, the CDR3 is TGTGCCAGCAGCAGGCTCGATGAGCAGTTCTTC. Protein product: CASSRLDEQFF.

This clone was observed a single time. The chain joins TRBV19 to TRBJ2-2; D call uncertain. There are 14 residues in the CDR3. V gave up 4 bases and J gave up 4 bases, with 10 bases separating them. CDR1 is LNHDA, CDR2 SQIVND, per germline (reference sequence). CDR3 residues: CASSTNPGTGELFF. The CDR3 DNA sequence: TGTGCCAGTAGTACTAATCCGGGCACCGGGGAGCTGTTTTTT. The whole variable domain, remainder taken from reference TRBV19 and TRBJ2-2, is DGGITQSPKYLFRKEGQNVTLSCEQNLNHDAMYWYRQDPGQGLRLIYYSQIVNDFQKGDIAEGYSVSREKKESFPLTVTSAQKNPTAFYLCASSTNPGTGELFFGEGSRLTVL.

This chain joins TRBV4-2 and TRBJ2-4; TRBD1 matches 7 bases. V shed 0 bases, J shed 0 bases, and the junction held 2 bases outside the gene matches. The CDR3 runs 16 residues. Germline lookup yields CDR1 LGHNA and CDR2 YNFKEQ. The CDR3: CASSQDQGVAKNIQYF. The CDR3 coding sequence is TGTGCCAGCAGCCAAGACCAGGGGGTAGCCAAAAACATTCAGTACTTC.

This clone was found a few times. The rearrangement links TRBV4-2 to TRBJ2-7; 8 nucleotides agree with TRBD1. This CDR3 has 18 residues. CDR1 LGHNA and CDR2 YNFKEQ come from the germline V gene. The junction had 15 bases not matched to a gene; V was cut back by 1 base and J by 4 bases. CDR3 in amino acids: CASSQGARQGTRGYEQYF. CDR3 in DNA: TGTGCCAGCAGCCAAGGAGCCAGACAGGGGACTCGGGGGTACGAGCAGTACTTC.

The rearrangement links TRBV21-1 to TRBJ2-7; TRBD2 was called by the table and not checked on the DNA. TRBV21-1 is a recognized pseudogene. This CDR3 has 15 amino acids. The CDR3 reads CASSLKGLAGYEQYV. The DNA of the CDR3 is TGTGCCAGCAGCCTAAAGGGACTAGCGGGATACGAGCAGTACGTC.